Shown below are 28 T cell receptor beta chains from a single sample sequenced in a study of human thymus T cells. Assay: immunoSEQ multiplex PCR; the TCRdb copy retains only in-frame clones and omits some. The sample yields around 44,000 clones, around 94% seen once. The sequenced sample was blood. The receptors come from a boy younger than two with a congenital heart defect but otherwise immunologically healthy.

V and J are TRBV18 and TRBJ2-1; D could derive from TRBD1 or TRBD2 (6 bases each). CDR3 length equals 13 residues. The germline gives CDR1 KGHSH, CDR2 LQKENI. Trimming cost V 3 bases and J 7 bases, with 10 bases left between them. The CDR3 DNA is TGTGCCAGCTCACCCCCGGGGGCTAATGAGCAGTTCTTC. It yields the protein CASSPPGANEQFF.

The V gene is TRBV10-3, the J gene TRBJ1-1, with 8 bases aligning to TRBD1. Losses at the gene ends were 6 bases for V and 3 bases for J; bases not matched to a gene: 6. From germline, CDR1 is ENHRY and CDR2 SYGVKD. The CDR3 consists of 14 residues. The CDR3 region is CAISLTGEYTEAFF. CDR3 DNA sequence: TGTGCCATCAGCTTGACAGGGGAGTACACTGAAGCTTTCTTT.

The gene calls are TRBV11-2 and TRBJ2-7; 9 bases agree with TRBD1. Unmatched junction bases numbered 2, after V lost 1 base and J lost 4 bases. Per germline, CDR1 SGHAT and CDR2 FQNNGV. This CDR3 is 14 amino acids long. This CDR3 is CASSLATGGYEQYF. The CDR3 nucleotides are TGTGCCAGCAGCTTAGCGACAGGGGGTTACGAGCAGTACTTC.

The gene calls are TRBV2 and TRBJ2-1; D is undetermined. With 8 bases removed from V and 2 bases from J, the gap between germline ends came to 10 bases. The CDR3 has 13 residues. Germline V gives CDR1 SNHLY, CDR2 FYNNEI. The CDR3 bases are TGTGCCAGCTTTGGACGGCCCTACAATGAGCAGTTCTTC. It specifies CASFGRPYNEQFF. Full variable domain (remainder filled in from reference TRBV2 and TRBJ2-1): EPEVTQTPSHQVTQMGQEVILRCVPISNHLYFYWYRQILGQKVEFLVSFYNNEISEKSEIFDDQFSVERPDGSNFTLKIRSTKLEDSAMYFCASFGRPYNEQFFGPGTRLTVL.

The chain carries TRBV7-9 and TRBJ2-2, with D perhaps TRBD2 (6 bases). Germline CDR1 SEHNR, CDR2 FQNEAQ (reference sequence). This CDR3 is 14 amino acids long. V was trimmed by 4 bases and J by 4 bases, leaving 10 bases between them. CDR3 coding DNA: TGTGCCAGCAGCTCGGACTATGCCACCGGGGAGCTGTTTTTT. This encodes CASSSDYATGELFF.

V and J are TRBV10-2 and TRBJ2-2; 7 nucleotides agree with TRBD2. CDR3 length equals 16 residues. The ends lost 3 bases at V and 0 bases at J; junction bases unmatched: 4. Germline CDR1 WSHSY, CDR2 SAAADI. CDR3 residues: CASSDVGGTNTGELFF. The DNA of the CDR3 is TGCGCCAGCAGTGACGTGGGGGGGACGAACACCGGGGAGCTGTTTTTT.

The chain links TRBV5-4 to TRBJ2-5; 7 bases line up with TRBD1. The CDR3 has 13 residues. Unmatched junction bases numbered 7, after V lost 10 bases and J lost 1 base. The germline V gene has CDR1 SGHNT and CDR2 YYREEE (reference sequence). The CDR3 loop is CAVSGQSQETQYF. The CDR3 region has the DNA TGTGCCGTCTCGGGACAGAGCCAAGAGACCCAGTACTTC.

The CDR3 bases are TGTGCCAGCACCCCCGGGACCCTGTCCCACGAGCAGTACTTC. Translated: CASTPGTLSHEQYF. The V gene is TRBV28, the J gene TRBJ2-7; possibly TRBD1 or TRBD2 for D (5 bases each). Germline V gene lookup returns CDR1 MDHEN and CDR2 SYDVKM. This CDR3 comprises 14 residues. The ends were cut back, 7 bases at V and 5 bases at J, with 18 bases in the middle.

The DNA for the CDR3 is TGTGCCAGCAGTCGGTCCGGGACCAGGCTAGGCGAGCAGTACTTC. This translates into CASSRSGTRLGEQYF. The V gene is TRBV28, the J gene TRBJ2-7; the D gene could be TRBD1 or TRBD2 (5 bases each). Trimming left V 5 bases short and J 6 bases short, with 20 bases between. The length of the CDR3 is 15 residues. CDR1 MDHEN and CDR2 SYDVKM come from the germline V gene.

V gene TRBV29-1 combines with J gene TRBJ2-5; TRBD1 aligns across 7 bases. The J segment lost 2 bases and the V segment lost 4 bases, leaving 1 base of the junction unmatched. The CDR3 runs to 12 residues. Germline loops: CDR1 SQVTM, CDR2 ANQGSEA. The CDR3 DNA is TGCAGCGTTGCCAGGGGGCAAGAGACCCAGTACTTC. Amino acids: CSVARGQETQYF.

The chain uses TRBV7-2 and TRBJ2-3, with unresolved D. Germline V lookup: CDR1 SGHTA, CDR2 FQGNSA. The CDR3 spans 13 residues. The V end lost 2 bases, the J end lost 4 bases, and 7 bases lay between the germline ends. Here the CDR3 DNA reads TGTGCCAGCAGCTTATCGCGACCAGATACGCAGTATTTT. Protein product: CASSLSRPDTQYF.

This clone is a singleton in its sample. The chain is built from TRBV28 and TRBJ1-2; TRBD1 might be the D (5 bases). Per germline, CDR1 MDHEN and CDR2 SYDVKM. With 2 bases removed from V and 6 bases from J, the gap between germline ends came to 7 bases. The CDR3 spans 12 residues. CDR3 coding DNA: TGTGCCAGCAGTTTAAGGGGAGATGGCTACACCTTC. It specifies CASSLRGDGYTF.

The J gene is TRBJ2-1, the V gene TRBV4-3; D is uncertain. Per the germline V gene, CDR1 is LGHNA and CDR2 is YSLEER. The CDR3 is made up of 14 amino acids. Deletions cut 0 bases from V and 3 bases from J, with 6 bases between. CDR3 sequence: CASSQERNYNEQFF. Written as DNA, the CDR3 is TGCGCCAGCAGCCAAGAACGGAACTACAATGAGCAGTTCTTC.

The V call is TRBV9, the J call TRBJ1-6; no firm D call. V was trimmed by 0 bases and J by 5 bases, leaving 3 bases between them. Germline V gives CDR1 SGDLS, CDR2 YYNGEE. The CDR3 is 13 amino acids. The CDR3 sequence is CASSVDNNSPLHF. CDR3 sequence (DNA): TGTGCCAGCAGCGTAGACAATAATTCACCCCTCCACTTT.

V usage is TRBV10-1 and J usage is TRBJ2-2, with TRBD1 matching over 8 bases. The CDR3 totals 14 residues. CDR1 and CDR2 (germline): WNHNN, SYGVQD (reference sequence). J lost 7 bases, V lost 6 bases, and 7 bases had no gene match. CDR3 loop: CASSKDRVGGELFF. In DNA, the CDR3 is TGCGCCAGCAGCAAGGACAGGGTCGGCGGGGAGCTGTTTTTT.

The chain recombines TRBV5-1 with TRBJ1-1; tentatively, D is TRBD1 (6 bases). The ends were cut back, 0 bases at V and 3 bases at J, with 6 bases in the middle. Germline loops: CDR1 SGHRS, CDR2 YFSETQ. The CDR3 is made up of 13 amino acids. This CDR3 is CASSLGQDTEAFF. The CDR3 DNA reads TGCGCCAGCAGCTTGGGACAGGACACTGAAGCTTTCTTT.

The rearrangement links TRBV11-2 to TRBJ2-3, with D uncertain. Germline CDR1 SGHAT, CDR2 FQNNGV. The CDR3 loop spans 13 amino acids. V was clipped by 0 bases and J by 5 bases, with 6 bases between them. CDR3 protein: CASSLEPLDTQYF. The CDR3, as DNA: TGTGCCAGCAGCTTAGAGCCTTTAGATACGCAGTATTTT.

CDR3 protein: CASSLHREGNNSPLHF. CDR3 DNA: TGTGCCAGCAGCCTCCACAGGGAGGGCAATAATTCACCCCTCCACTTT. The genes are TRBV7-8 and TRBJ1-6; TRBD1 is a possible D gene (6 bases). V lost 5 bases and J lost 5, with 16 bases in between. In germline, CDR1 is SGHVS, CDR2 FQNEAQ. The CDR3 consists of 16 residues. Full variable domain (outside the CDR3, taken from reference TRBV7-8 and TRBJ1-6): GAGVSQSPRYKVAKRGQDVALRCDPISGHVSLFWYQQALGQGPEFLTYFQNEAQLDKSGLPSDRFFAERPEGSVSTLKIQRTQQEDSAVYLCASSLHREGNNSPLHFGNGTRLTVT.

The CDR3 DNA follows: TGTGCCAGCAGTTTCGGGGGTTACAATGAGCAGTTCTTC. This gives the protein CASSFGGYNEQFF. The V and J genes are TRBV28 and TRBJ2-1, with D possibly matching TRBD2 (6 bases). The CDR3 spans 13 residues. Trimming took off 3 bases at V and 4 bases at J, with 7 bases between the two ends. Germline V gene sequence: CDR1 MDHEN, CDR2 SYDVKM.

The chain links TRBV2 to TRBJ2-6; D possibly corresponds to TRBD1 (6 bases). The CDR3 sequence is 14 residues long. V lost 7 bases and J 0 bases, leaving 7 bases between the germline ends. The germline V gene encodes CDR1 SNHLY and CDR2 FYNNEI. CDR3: CASMGASGANVLTF. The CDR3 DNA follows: TGTGCCAGCATGGGGGCCTCTGGGGCCAACGTCCTGACTTTC. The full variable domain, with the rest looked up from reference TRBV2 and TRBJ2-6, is EPEVTQTPSHQVTQMGQEVILRCVPISNHLYFYWYRQILGQKVEFLVSFYNNEISEKSEIFDDQFSVERPDGSNFTLKIRSTKLEDSAMYFCASMGASGANVLTFGAGSRLTVL.

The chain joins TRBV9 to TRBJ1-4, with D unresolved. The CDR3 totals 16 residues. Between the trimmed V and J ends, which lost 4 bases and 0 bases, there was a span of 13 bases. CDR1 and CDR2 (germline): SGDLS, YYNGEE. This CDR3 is CASSQRNGATNEKLFF. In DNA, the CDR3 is TGTGCCAGCAGCCAAAGAAATGGTGCAACTAATGAAAAACTGTTTTTT.

Here the CDR3 DNA reads TGTGCCAGCAGTTTAAGAGGGGATACGCAGTATTTT. This gives the protein CASSLRGDTQYF. The genes are TRBV27 and TRBJ2-3; weak D call: TRBD2 (5 bases). V lost 2 bases and J lost 6, with 6 bases in between. This CDR3 comprises 12 residues. Germline-derived CDR1 and CDR2 are MNHEY and SMNVEV (reference sequence).

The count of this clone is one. The CDR3 loop is CASSLGSGRNEQFF. CDR3 nucleotides: TGTGCCAGCAGCTTAGGGTCTGGGAGGAATGAGCAGTTCTTC. V is TRBV7-2 and J is TRBJ2-1; D is perhaps TRBD2 (6 bases). Germline CDR1 reads SGHTA; CDR2 reads FQGNSA. There are 14 residues in the CDR3. Deletions cut 1 base from V and 7 bases from J, with 11 bases between.

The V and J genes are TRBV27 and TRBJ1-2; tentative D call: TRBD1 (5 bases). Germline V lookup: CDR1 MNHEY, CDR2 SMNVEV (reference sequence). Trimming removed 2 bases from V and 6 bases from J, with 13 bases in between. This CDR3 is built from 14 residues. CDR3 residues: CASSLGWGGDGYTF. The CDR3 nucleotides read TGTGCCAGCAGTTTAGGGTGGGGAGGGGATGGCTACACCTTC.

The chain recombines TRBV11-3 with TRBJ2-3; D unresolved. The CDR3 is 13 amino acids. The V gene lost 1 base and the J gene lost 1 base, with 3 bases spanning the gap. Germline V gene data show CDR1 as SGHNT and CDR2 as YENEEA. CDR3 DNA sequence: TGTGCCAGCAGCTTAGGCCGCACAGATACGCAGTATTTT. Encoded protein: CASSLGRTDTQYF.

The CDR3 sequence is CASSLNRAGQETQYF. The CDR3 nucleotides are TGCGCCAGCAGCTTAAATCGGGCGGGCCAAGAGACCCAGTACTTC. This chain connects TRBV5-1 to TRBJ2-5; tentative D call: TRBD2 (5 bases). CDR3 length equals 15 residues. V lost 2 bases and J lost 1, with 12 bases in between. Germline V gene sequence: CDR1 SGHRS, CDR2 YFSETQ.

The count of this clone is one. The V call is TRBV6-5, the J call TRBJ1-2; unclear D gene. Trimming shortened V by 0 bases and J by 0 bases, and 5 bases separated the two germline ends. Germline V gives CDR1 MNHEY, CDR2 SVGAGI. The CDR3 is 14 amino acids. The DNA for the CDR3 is TGTGCCAGCAGTTACTCGCGAGCTAACTATGGCTACACCTTC. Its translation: CASSYSRANYGYTF.

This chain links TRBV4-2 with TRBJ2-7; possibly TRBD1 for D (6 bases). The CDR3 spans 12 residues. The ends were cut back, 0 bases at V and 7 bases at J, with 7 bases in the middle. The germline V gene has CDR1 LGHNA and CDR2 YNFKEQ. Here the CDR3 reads CASSQDQGEQYF. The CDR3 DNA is TGTGCCAGCAGCCAAGATCAGGGGGAGCAGTACTTC.